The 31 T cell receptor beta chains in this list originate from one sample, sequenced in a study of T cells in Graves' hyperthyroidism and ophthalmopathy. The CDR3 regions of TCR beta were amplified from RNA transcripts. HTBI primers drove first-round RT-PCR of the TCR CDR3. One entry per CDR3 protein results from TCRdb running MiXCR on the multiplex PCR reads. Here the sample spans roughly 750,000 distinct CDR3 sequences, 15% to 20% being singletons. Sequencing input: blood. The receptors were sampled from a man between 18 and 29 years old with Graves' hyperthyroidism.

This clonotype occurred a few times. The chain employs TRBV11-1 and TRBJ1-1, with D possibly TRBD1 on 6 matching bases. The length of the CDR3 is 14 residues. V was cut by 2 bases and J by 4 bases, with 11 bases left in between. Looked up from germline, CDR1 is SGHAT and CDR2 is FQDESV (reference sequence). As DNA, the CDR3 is TGTGCCAGCAGCTTATCTACAGGGAGCACTGAAGCTTTCTTT. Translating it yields CASSLSTGSTEAFF.

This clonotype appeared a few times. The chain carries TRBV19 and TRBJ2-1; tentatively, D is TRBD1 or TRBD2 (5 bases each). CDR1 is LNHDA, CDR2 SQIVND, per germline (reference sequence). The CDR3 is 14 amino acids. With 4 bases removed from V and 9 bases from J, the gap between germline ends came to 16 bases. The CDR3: CASSTGTSSSEQFF. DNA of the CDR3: TGTGCCAGTAGTACCGGGACCTCTTCAAGTGAGCAGTTCTTC.

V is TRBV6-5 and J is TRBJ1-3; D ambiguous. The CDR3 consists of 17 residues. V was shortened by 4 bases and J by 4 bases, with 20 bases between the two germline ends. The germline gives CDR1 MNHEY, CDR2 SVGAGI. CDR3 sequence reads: CASSSYLGILGGNTIYF. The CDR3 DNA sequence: TGTGCCAGCAGTTCTTATCTAGGGATTCTAGGGGGAAACACCATATATTTT.

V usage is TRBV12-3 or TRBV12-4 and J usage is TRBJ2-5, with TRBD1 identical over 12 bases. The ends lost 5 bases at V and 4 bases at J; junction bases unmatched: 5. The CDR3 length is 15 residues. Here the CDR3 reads CASSPRDRGLETQYF. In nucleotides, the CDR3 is TGTGCCAGCAGTCCCCGGGACAGGGGGCTAGAGACCCAGTACTTC.

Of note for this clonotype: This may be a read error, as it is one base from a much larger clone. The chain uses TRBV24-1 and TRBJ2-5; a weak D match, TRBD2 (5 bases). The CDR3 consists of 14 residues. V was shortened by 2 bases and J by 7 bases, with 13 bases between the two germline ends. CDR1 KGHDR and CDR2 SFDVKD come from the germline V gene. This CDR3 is CATSDSLGAGTQYF. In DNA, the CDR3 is TGTGCCACCAGTGATTCTTTGGGCGCGGGGACCCAGTACTTC.

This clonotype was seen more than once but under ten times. The chain's CDR3 is CASSFIAGTYEQYF. Written as DNA, the CDR3 is TGTGCCAGCAGTTTTATTGCAGGAACCTACGAGCAGTACTTC. The chain has TRBV12-3 or TRBV12-4 and TRBJ2-7; D gene ambiguous. V shed 3 bases and J shed 2 bases, with 11 bases lying between them. The length of the CDR3 is 14 residues.

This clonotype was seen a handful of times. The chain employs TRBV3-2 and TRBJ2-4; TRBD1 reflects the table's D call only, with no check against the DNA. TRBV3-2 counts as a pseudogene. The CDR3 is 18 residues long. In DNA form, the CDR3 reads TGTGCCAGCAGCCCAGAAGTTGGAGATGGACAGGGGCCAAACATTCAGTACTTC. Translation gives CASSPEVGDGQGPNIQYF.

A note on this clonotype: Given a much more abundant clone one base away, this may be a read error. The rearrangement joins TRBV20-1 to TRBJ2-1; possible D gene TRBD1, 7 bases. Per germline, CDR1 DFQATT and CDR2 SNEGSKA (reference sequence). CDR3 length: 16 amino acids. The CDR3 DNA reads TGCGGTCCCAGTTCCCCTCAGGGGGGAGTTCACAATGAGCAGTTCTTC. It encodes CGPSSPQGGVHNEQFF.

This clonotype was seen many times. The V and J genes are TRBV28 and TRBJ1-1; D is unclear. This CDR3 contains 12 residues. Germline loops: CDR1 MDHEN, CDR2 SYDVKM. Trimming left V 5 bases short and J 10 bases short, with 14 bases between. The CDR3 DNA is TGTGCCAGCAGTCCAGGAGACACGGTAGCTTTCTTT. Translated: CASSPGDTVAFF.

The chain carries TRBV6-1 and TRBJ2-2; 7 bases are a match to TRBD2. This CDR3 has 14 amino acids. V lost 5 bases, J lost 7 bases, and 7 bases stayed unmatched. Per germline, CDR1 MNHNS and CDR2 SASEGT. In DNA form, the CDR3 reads TGTGCCAGCAGTTCGGGGGGATCATACGGGGAGCTGTTTTTT. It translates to CASSSGGSYGELFF.

CDR3 nucleotides: TGCAGTGCTCCCAAGCAAAGCCGGGAGACCCAGTACTTC. Its protein product is CSAPKQSRETQYF. The chain employs TRBV20-1 and TRBJ2-5; D is undetermined. Trimming took 5 bases from V and 5 from J, leaving 15 bases between them. CDR3 length: 13 amino acids. Germline V gives CDR1 DFQATT, CDR2 SNEGSKA (reference sequence).

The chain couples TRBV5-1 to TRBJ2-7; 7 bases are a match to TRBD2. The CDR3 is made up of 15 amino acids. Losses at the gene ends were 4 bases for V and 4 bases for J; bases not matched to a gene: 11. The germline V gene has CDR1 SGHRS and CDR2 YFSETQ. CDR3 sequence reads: CASSLTTRENYEQYF. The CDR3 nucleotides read TGCGCCAGCAGCCTGACGACGCGGGAGAATTACGAGCAGTACTTC.

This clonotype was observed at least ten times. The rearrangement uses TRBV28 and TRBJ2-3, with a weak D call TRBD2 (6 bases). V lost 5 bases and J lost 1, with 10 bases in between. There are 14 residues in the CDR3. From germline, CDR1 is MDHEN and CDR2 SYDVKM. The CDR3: CASSTSLGTDTQYF. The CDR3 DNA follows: TGTGCCAGCAGTACTAGCTTAGGCACAGATACGCAGTATTTT.

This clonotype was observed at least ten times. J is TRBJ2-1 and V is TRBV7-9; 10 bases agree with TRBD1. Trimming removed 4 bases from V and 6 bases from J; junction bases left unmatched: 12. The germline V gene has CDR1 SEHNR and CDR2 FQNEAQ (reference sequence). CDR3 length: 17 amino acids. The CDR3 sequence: CASSSAPGTGDSNEQFF. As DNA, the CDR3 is TGTGCCAGCAGCTCCGCCCCCGGGACAGGGGATAGCAATGAGCAGTTCTTC.

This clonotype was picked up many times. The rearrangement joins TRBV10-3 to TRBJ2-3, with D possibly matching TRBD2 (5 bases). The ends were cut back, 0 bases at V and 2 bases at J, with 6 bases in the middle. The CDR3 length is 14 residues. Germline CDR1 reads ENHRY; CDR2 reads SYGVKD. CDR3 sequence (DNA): TGTGCCATCAGTGAGTCGGACTTCACAGATACGCAGTATTTT. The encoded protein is CAISESDFTDTQYF.

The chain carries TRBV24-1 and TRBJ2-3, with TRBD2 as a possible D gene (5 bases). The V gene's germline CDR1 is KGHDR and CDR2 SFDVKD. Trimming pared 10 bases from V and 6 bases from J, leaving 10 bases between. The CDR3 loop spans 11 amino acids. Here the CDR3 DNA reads TGTGCCACAGAGGACTGGGATACGCAGTATTTT. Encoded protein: CATEDWDTQYF.

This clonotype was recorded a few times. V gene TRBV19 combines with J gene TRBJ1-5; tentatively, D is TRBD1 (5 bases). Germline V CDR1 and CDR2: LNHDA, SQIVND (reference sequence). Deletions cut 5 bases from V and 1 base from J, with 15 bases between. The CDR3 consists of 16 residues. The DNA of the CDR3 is TGTGCCAGTAGTGTGGGACGCGGGGGGAGCAATCAGCCCCAGCATTTT. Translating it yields CASSVGRGGSNQPQHF.

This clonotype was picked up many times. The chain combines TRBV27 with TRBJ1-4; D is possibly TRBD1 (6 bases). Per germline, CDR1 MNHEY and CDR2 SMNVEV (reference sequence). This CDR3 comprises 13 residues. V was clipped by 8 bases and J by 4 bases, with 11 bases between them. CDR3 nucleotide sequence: TGTGCCAGCTCTGGACAGAGTAATGAAAAACTGTTTTTT. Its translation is CASSGQSNEKLFF.

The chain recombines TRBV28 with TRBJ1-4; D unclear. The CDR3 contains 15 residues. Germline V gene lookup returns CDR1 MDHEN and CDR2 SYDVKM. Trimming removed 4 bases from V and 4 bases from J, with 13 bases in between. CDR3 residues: CASSSPGGYNEKLFF. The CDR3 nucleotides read TGTGCCAGCAGTTCCCCCGGTGGTTATAATGAAAAACTGTTTTTT.

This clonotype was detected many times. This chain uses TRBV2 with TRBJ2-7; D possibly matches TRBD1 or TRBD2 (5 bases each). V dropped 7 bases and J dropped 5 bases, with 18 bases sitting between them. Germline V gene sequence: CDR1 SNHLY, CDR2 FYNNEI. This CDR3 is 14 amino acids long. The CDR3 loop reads CASTRKGMGDEQYF. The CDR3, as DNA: TGTGCCAGCACTCGGAAGGGGATGGGGGACGAGCAGTACTTC.

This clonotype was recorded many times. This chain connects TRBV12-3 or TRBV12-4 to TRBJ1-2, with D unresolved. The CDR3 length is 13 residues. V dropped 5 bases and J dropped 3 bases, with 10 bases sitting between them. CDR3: CASSRLVDYGYTF. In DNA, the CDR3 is TGTGCCAGCAGTCGCTTAGTGGACTATGGCTACACCTTC.

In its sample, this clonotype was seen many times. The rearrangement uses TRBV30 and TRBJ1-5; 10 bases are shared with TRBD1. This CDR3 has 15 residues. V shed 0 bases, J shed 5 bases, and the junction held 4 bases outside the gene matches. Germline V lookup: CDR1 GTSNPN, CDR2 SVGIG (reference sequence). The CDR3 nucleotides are TGTGCCTGGAGTGTACGGGACAGGGGCTATCAGCCCCAGCATTTT. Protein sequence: CAWSVRDRGYQPQHF.

The chain's CDR3 is CSASRDRTLYGYTF. Written as DNA, the CDR3 is TGCAGTGCTAGTAGGGACAGAACCTTATATGGCTACACCTTC. This sequence joins TRBV20-1 and TRBJ1-2; TRBD1 aligns across 7 bases. Germline CDR1 reads DFQATT; CDR2 reads SNEGSKA (reference sequence). The trim removed 3 bases at V and 5 bases at J, leaving 9 bases unmatched. The CDR3 covers 14 residues.

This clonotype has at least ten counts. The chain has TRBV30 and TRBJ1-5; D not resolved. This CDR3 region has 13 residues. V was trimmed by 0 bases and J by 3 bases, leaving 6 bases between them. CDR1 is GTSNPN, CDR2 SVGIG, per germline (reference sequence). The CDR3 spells CAWSVADNQPQHF. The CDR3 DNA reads TGTGCCTGGAGTGTGGCAGACAATCAGCCCCAGCATTTT.

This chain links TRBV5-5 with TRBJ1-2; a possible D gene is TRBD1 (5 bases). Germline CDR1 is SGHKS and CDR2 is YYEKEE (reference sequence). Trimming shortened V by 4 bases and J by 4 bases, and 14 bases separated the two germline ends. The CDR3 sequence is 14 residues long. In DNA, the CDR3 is TGTGCCAGCAGCCCGGCGAGAGGGGCCTATGGCTACACCTTC. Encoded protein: CASSPARGAYGYTF.

The CDR3 coding sequence is TGTGCCATCAGCGGGACCGCAACTAATGAAAAACTGTTTTTT. This codes for CAISGTATNEKLFF. The chain recombines TRBV10-3 with TRBJ1-4; D possibly corresponds to TRBD1 (5 bases). Trimming shortened V by 6 bases and J by 0 bases, and 8 bases separated the two germline ends. Germline CDR1 and CDR2: ENHRY and SYGVKD. CDR3 length: 14 residues.

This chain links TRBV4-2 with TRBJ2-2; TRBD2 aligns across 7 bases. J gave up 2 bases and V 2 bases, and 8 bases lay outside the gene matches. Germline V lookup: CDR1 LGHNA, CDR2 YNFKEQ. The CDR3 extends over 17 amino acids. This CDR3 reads CASSQPWGEGNTGELFF. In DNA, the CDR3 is TGTGCCAGCAGCCAACCCTGGGGGGAGGGAAACACCGGGGAGCTGTTTTTT.

DNA of the CDR3: TGTGCCAGCAGCCGATCACTCGGCTACTACGAGCAGTACTTC. Protein product: CASSRSLGYYEQYF. The chain employs TRBV7-9 and TRBJ2-7; D ambiguous. The germline V gene encodes CDR1 SEHNR and CDR2 FQNEAQ (reference sequence). The CDR3 spans 14 residues. The V gene lost 5 bases and the J gene lost 3 bases, with 14 bases spanning the gap.

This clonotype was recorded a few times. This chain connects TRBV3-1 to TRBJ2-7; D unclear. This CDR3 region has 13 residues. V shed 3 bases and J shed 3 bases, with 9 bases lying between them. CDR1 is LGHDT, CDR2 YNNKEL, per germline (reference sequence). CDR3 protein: CASSQSLGYEQYF. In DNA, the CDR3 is TGTGCCAGCAGCCAGAGTTTGGGCTACGAGCAGTACTTC.

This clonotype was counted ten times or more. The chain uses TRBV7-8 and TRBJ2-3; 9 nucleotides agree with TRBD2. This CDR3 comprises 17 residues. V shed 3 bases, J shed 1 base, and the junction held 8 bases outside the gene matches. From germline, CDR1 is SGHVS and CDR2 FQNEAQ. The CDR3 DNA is TGTGCCAGCAGCTTCCTAATAGCGGGAGTTGGCACAGATACGCAGTATTTT. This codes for CASSFLIAGVGTDTQYF.

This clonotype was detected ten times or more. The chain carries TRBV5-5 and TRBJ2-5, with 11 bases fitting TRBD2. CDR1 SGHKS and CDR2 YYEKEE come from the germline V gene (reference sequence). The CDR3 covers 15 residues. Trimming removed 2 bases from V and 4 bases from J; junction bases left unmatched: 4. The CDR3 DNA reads TGTGCCAGCAGCTTACTAGCGGGAGTGACAGAGACCCAGTACTTC. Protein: CASSLLAGVTETQYF.